One and the same sample provided the 20 T cell receptor beta chains below, sequenced in a study of beta chain features in type 1 diabetes. The whole isolated RNA underwent reverse transcription, so sequencing captured expressed TCRB transcripts. The method was immunoSEQ multiplex PCR; TCRdb's version includes in-frame clones alone and lacks a portion of them. The sample yields about 410,000 clones, approximately 15% seen once. The sequencing sample was made of naive CD4+ T cells from blood. The receptors were gathered from a man under 40 in good health.

This clone was detected only a few times. The chain recombines TRBV5-4 with TRBJ2-3; maybe TRBD2 (5 bases). The CDR3 contains 14 residues. Trimming removed 4 bases at V and 3 bases at J, with 12 bases between. CDR1 and CDR2 from the germline V gene are SGHNT and YYREEE (reference sequence). CDR3 amino acids: CASSLPGITDTQYF. The CDR3 nucleotides read TGTGCCAGCAGCCTGCCCGGGATAACAGATACGCAGTATTTT.

About this clone itself: Different DNA sequences within this sample yield the same CDR3. Here the CDR3 reads CASSLGSTDTQYF. In nucleotides, the CDR3 is TGTGCCAGCAGCTTGGGGTCCACAGATACGCAGTATTTT. The chain links TRBV7-9 to TRBJ2-3; D gene uncertain. The length of the CDR3 is 13 residues. CDR1 and CDR2 (germline): SEHNR, FQNEAQ (reference sequence). V gave up 3 bases and J gave up 2 bases, with 6 bases separating them.

This clone was seen only a few times. The chain recombines TRBV29-1 with TRBJ1-5; TRBD1 aligns across 7 bases. The CDR3 loop spans 13 amino acids. With 7 bases clipped from V and 3 bases from J, the junction kept 6 bases outside the gene matches. Per the germline V gene, CDR1 is SQVTM and CDR2 is ANQGSEA. The DNA for the CDR3 is TGCAGCGCCCTGACAGGGAACAATCAGCCCCAGCATTTT. Translating gives CSALTGNNQPQHF.

This clone was counted only a few times. The chain employs TRBV5-1 and TRBJ2-5, with D tentatively TRBD1 (5 bases). Per germline, CDR1 SGHRS and CDR2 YFSETQ. The CDR3 is 14 residues long. V was shortened by 0 bases and J by 2 bases, with 8 bases between the two germline ends. The CDR3 nucleotides read TGCGCCAGCAGCTTGGTAGGGGATCAAGAGACCCAGTACTTC. Its translation: CASSLVGDQETQYF.

The CDR3 protein is CASSQGAPTEAFF. The CDR3 DNA sequence: TGTGCCAGCAGCCAGGGGGCCCCCACTGAAGCTTTCTTT. V and J are TRBV6-6 and TRBJ1-1, with 8 bases identical to TRBD1. The length of the CDR3 is 13 residues. Trimming cost V 6 bases and J 4 bases; bases outside gene matches: 4. Germline loops: CDR1 MNHNY, CDR2 SVGAGI (reference sequence).

The V gene is TRBV27, the J gene TRBJ2-5, with 11 bases fitting TRBD1. CDR3 size: 15 residues. Germline CDR1 reads MNHEY; CDR2 reads SMNVEV (reference sequence). After removal of 6 bases from V and 3 bases from J, the junction contained 6 bases not matched to a gene. The CDR3 DNA is TGTGCCAGCAGAATCCGGACAGGGGGCAAAGAGACCCAGTACTTC. This codes for CASRIRTGGKETQYF.

V and J are TRBV7-9 and TRBJ2-7; D is undetermined. The CDR3 totals 14 residues. Germline values: CDR1 SEHNR, CDR2 FQNEAQ (reference sequence). V lost 1 base and J 2 bases, leaving 9 bases between the germline ends. The CDR3 sequence: CASSLDRVPYEQYV. The CDR3 DNA reads as TGTGCCAGCAGCTTAGATCGAGTTCCCTACGAGCAGTACGTC.

This clone has more than one count but fewer than ten. The chain is built from TRBV9 and TRBJ2-1; tentatively, D is TRBD1 (6 bases). The CDR3 contains 15 residues. Trimming removed 4 bases at V and 7 bases at J, with 18 bases between. Germline loops: CDR1 SGDLS, CDR2 YYNGEE. CDR3 DNA: TGTGCCAGCAGCTTAACAGGGATCTCTTTGAATGAGCAGTTCTTC. Amino acid sequence: CASSLTGISLNEQFF.

This clone came up a few times. This rearrangement joins TRBV4-3 to TRBJ2-1; D possibly corresponds to TRBD2 (6 bases). Germline V lookup: CDR1 LGHNA, CDR2 YSLEER. The germline V and J ends were trimmed by 1 base and 4 bases, with 11 bases remaining between them. This CDR3 is 15 amino acids long. DNA of the CDR3: TGCGCCAGCAGCCAAGTGTGGAGGGGATACAATGAGCAGTTCTTC. Encoded protein: CASSQVWRGYNEQFF.

The V gene is TRBV7-7, the J gene TRBJ2-1, with TRBD1 matching 8 bases. The CDR3 spans 15 residues. CDR1 and CDR2 from the germline V gene are SSHAT and FNYEAQ (reference sequence). V was pared by 4 bases and J by 4 bases, with 6 bases of the junction left unmatched. The CDR3 region is CASSSGTGPYNEQFF. The CDR3 DNA follows: TGTGCCAGCAGCTCCGGGACAGGCCCATACAATGAGCAGTTCTTC.

The chain recombines TRBV9 with TRBJ1-1; 9 nucleotides match TRBD1. CDR1 and CDR2 (germline): SGDLS, YYNGEE. The CDR3 length is 14 residues. J gave up 3 bases and V 4 bases, and 4 bases lay outside the gene matches. The CDR3 nucleotides read TGTGCCAGCAGCTTAAGGACAGGGGACACTGAAGCTTTCTTT. The encoded protein is CASSLRTGDTEAFF.

This chain connects TRBV6-5 to TRBJ1-5; 9 nucleotides align to TRBD1. The CDR3 has 15 amino acids. Germline CDR1 reads MNHEY; CDR2 reads SVGAGI. The trim removed 5 bases at V and 2 bases at J, leaving 4 bases unmatched. CDR3 nucleotides: TGTGCCAGCAGTCTCACAGGGGGCGGCAATCAGCCCCAGCATTTT. Translated: CASSLTGGGNQPQHF.

CDR3 nucleotide sequence: TGTGCCACCAGCAGAGGACTGATGGACTATGGCTACACCTTC. This sequence encodes CATSRGLMDYGYTF. This chain uses TRBV15 with TRBJ1-2, with no clear D. The CDR3 runs to 14 residues. Trimming removed 1 base from V and 3 bases from J, with 9 bases in between. The V gene's germline CDR1 is LNHNV and CDR2 YYDKDF (reference sequence).

The CDR3 coding sequence is TGTGCCAGCAGGGGAGGACAGAGTTTCTATGGCTACACCTTC. It yields the protein CASRGGQSFYGYTF. The rearrangement uses TRBV6-5 and TRBJ1-2, with a tentative D call TRBD1 (6 bases). Germline loops: CDR1 MNHEY, CDR2 SVGAGI. The CDR3 is 14 amino acids. Trimming left V 6 bases short and J 4 bases short, with 15 bases between.

This chain joins TRBV27 and TRBJ2-7; D is unclear. The CDR3 covers 13 residues. Trimming removed 5 bases at V and 3 bases at J, with 11 bases between. Germline-derived CDR1 and CDR2 are MNHEY and SMNVEV (reference sequence). CDR3 nucleotides: TGTGCCAGCAGTCGGGCTCCGGGCTACGAGCAGTACGTC. This codes for CASSRAPGYEQYV.

V gene TRBV18 combines with J gene TRBJ2-1; D remains unclear. The V gene's germline CDR1 is KGHSH and CDR2 LQKENI. V gave up 3 bases and J gave up 0 bases, with 12 bases separating them. The CDR3 totals 16 residues. The DNA for the CDR3 is TGTGCCAGCTCACCTCTTCCCTGGAGCTCCTACAATGAGCAGTTCTTC. It specifies CASSPLPWSSYNEQFF.

The V and J genes are TRBV15 and TRBJ2-1; D possibly corresponds to TRBD1 (6 bases). Deletions cut 3 bases from V and 6 bases from J, with 15 bases between. CDR1 and CDR2 from the germline V gene are LNHNV and YYDKDF (reference sequence). This CDR3 region has 15 residues. The CDR3 coding sequence is TGTGCCACCAGCAGGGTTGACAGGTCCCGCAATGAGCAGTTCTTC. Its translation is CATSRVDRSRNEQFF.

This clone was seen a single time. The genes are TRBV29-1 and TRBJ1-3, with D maybe TRBD1 (6 bases). This CDR3 contains 15 residues. V lost 7 bases, J lost 0 bases, and 16 bases lay in between. CDR1 and CDR2 from the germline V gene are SQVTM and ANQGSEA. The chain's CDR3 is CSARDKINSGNTIYF. The CDR3 DNA reads as TGCAGCGCACGGGACAAGATAAACTCTGGAAACACCATATATTTT.

This clone was counted between two and nine times. The chain has TRBV18 and TRBJ2-7, with unresolved D. V was cut by 3 bases and J by 2 bases, with 14 bases left in between. The CDR3 totals 15 residues. Looked up from germline, CDR1 is KGHSH and CDR2 is LQKENI. The CDR3 bases are TGTGCCAGCTCACCCCTTCCGGCGGACCCCTACGAGCAGTACTTC. This sequence encodes CASSPLPADPYEQYF. The full variable domain, with the rest looked up from reference TRBV18 and TRBJ2-7, is NAGVMQNPRHLVRRRGQEARLRCSPMKGHSHVYWYRQLPEEGLKFMVYLQKENIIDESGMPKERFSAEFPKEGPSILRIQQVVRGDSAAYFCASSPLPADPYEQYFGPGTRLTVT.

This clone has a handful of counts. This chain links TRBV30 with TRBJ2-2, with D hard to call. The CDR3 has 13 amino acids. Germline-derived CDR1 and CDR2 are GTSNPN and SVGIG (reference sequence). V lost 5 bases to trimming and J lost 4 bases, with 11 bases between them. In DNA, the CDR3 is TGTGCCTGGGCAGGTTTTAGCACCGGGGAGCTGTTTTTT. Encoded protein: CAWAGFSTGELFF.